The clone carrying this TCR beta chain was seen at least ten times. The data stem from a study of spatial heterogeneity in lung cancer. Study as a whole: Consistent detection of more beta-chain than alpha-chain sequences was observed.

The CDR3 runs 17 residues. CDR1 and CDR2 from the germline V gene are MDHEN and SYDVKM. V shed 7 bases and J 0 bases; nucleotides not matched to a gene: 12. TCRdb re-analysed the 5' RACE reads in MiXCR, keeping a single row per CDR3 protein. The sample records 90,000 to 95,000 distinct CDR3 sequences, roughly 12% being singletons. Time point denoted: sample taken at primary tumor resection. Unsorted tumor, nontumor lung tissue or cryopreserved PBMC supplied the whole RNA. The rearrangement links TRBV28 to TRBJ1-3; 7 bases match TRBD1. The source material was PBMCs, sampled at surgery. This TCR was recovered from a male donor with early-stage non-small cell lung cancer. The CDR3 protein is CASNTGRDSRSGNTIYF. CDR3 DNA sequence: TGTGCCAGCAACACGGGCCGGGACAGCCGCTCTGGAAACACCATATATTTT.